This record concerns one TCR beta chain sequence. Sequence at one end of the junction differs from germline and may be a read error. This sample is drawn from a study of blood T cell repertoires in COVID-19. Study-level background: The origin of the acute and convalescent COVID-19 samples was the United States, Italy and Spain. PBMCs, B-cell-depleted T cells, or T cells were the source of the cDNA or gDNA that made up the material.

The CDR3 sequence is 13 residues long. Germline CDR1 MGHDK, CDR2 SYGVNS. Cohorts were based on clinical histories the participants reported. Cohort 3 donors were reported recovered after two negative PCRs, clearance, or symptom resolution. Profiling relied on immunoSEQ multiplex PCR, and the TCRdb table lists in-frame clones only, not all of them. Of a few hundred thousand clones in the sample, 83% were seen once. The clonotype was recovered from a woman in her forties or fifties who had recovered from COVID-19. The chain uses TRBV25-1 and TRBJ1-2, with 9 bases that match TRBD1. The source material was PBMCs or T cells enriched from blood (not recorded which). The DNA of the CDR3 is TGTGCCACTTCGGACAGGGGCAACTTTGGCTACACCTTC. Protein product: CATSDRGNFGYTF.